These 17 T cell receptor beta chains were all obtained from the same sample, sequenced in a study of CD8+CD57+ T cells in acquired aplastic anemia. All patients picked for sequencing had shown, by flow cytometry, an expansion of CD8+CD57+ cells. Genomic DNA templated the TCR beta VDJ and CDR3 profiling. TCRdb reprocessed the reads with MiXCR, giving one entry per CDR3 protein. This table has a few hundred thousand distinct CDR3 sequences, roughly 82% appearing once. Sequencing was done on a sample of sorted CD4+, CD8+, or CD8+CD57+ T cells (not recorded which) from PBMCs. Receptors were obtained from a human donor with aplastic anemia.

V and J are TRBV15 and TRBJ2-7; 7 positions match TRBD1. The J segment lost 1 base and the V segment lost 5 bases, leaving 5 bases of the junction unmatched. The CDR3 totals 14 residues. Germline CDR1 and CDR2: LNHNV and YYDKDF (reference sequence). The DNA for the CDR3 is TGTGCCACCAGCGGGACAGCCCTTTCCTACGAGCAGTACGTC. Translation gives CATSGTALSYEQYV.

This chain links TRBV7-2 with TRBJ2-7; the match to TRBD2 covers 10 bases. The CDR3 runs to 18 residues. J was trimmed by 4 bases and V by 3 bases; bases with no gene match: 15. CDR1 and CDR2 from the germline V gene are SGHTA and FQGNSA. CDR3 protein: CASSLPSGSGATQYEQYV. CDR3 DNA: TGTGCCAGCAGCTTGCCTAGCGGGAGCGGAGCTACTCAGTACGAGCAGTACGTC.

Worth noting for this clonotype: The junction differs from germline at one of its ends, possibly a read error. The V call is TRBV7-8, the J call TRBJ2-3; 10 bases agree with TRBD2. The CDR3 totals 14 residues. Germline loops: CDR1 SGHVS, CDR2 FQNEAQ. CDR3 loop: CASSLAGVPDGPNF. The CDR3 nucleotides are TGTGCCAGCAGCCTAGCGGGAGTCCCCGATGGGCCGAATTTT.

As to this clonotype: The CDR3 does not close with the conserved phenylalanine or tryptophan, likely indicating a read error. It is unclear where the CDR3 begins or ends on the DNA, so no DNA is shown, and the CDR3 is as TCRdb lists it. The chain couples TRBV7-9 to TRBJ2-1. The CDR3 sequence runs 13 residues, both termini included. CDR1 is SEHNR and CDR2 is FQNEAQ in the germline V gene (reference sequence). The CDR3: CASSFVRCGGQMS.

CDR3 sequence reads: CASSSGGDSRNQQQFF. In nucleotides, the CDR3 is TGTGCCAGCAGCTCAGGGGGGGACAGCCGCAATCAGCAGCAGTTCTTC. This chain connects TRBV9 to TRBJ2-1, with D possibly called TRBD1 or TRBD2 (7 bases each). Germline loops: CDR1 SGDLS, CDR2 YYNGEE. This CDR3 contains 16 residues. Trimming pared 4 bases from V and 11 bases from J, leaving 25 bases between.

The CDR3 loop is CAGQGAGETQNLYF. CDR3 sequence (DNA): TGTGCCGGACAGGGGGCTGGGGAGACCCAGAACCTCTACTTC. The chain joins TRBV7-9 to TRBJ2-5, with TRBD1 identical over 11 bases. J gave up 14 bases and V 11 bases, and 19 bases lay outside the gene matches. Germline values: CDR1 SEHNR, CDR2 FQNEAQ (reference sequence). The CDR3 totals 14 residues.

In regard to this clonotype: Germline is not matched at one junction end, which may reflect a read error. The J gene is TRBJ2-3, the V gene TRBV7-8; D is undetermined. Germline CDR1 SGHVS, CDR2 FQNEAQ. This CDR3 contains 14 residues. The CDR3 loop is CASSSAAEPGTQNF. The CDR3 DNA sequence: TGTGCCAGCAGCTCCGCGGCAGAGCCGGGTACGCAGAATTTT.

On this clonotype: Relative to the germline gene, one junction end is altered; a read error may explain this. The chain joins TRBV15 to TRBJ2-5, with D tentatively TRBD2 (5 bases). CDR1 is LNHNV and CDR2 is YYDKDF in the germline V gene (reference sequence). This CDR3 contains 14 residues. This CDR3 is CAASRGSIQETQYF. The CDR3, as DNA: TGTGCCGCCAGCAGAGGGTCAATCCAAGAGACCCAGTACTTC.

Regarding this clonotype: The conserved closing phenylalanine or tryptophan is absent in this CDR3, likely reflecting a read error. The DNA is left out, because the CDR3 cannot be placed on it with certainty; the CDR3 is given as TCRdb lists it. The CDR3 sequence: CASSHIPGELQLG. The chain is built from TRBV7-9 and TRBJ1-5; the DNA was not used to check the table's D call, TRBD1. The length of the CDR3 is 13 amino acids, counting both ends. Germline assignment: CDR1 SEHNR and CDR2 FQNEAQ (reference sequence).

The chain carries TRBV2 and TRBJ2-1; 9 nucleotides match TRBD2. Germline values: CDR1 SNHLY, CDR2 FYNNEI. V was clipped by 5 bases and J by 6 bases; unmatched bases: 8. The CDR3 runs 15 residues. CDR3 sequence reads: CASSRSGGQVNEQFF. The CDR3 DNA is TGTGCCAGCAGTCGAAGCGGGGGGCAAGTCAATGAGCAGTTCTTC.

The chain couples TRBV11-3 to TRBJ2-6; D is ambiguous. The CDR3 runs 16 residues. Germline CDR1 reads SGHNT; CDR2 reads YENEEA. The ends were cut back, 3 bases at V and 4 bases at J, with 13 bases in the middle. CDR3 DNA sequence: TGTGCCAGCAGCTTTCATCCAGGCGACGGGGCCAACGTCCTGACTTTC. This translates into CASSFHPGDGANVLTF. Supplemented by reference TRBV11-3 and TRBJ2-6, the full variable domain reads EAGVVQSPRYKIIEKKQPVAFWCNPISGHNTLYWYLQNLGQGPELLIRYENEEAVDDSQLPKDRFSAERLKGVDSTLKIQPAELGDSAVYLCASSFHPGDGANVLTFGAGSRLTVL.

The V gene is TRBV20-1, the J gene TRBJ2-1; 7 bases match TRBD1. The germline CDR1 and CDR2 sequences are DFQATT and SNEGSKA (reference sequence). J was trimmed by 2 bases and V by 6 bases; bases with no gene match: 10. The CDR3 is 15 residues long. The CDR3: CSATRDSVPYNEQFF. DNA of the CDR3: TGCAGTGCAACCCGGGACAGTGTCCCCTACAATGAGCAGTTCTTC.

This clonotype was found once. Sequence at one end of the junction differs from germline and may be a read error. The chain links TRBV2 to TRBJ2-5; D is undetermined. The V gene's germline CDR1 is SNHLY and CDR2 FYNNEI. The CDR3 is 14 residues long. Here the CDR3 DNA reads TGTGCCAGCAGCAACGGCAGCAAGCAAGCGACCCAGTACTTC. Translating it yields CASSNGSKQATQYF.

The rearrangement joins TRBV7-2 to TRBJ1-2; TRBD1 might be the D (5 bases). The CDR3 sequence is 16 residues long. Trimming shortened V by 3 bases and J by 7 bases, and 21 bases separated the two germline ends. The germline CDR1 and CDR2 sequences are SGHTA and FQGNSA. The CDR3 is CASSLDGDGLVFGYTF. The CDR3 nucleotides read TGTGCCAGCAGCTTGGATGGGGACGGGCTCGTATTTGGCTACACCTTC.

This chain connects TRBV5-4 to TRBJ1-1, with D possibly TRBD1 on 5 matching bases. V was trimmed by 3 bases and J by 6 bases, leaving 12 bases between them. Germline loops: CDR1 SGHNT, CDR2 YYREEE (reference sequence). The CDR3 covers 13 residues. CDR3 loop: CASSYPDSAEAFF. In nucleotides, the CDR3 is TGTGCCAGCAGCTACCCTGACAGCGCTGAAGCTTTCTTT. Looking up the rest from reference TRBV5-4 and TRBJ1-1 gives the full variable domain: ETGVTQSPTHLIKTRGQQVTLRCSSQSGHNTVSWYQQALGQGPQFIFQYYREEENGRGNFPPRFSGLQFPNYSSELNVNALELDDSALYLCASSYPDSAEAFFGQGTRLTVV.

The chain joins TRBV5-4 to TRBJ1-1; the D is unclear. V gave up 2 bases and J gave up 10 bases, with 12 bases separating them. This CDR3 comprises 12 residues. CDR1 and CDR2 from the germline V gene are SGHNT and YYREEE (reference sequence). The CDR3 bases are TGTGCCAGCAGCTTTCTCGCTGAGGTAGCTTTCTTT. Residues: CASSFLAEVAFF.

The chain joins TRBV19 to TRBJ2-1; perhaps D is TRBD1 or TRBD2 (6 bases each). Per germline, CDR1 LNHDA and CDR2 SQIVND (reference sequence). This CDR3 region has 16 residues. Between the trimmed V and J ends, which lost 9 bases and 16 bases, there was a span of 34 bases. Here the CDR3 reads CASSLGGGHGPDYFFF. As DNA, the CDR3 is TGTGCCAGCAGCTTAGGGGGAGGTCACGGTCCGGATTATTTTTTCTTC.